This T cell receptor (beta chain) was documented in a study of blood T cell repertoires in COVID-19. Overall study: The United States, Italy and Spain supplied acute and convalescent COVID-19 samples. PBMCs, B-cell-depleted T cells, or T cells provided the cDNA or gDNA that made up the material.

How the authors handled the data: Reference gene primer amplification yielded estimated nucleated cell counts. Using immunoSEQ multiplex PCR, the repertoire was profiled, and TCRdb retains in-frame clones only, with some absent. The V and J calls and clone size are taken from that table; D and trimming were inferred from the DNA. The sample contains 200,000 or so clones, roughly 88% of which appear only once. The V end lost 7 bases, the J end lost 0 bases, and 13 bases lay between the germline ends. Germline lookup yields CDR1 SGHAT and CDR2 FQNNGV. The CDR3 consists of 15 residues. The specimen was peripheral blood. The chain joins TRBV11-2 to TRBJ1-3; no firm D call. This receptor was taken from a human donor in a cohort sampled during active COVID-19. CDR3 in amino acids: CASTPRVYSGNTIYF. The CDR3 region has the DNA TGTGCCAGCACCCCTAGAGTTTACTCTGGAAACACCATATATTTT.